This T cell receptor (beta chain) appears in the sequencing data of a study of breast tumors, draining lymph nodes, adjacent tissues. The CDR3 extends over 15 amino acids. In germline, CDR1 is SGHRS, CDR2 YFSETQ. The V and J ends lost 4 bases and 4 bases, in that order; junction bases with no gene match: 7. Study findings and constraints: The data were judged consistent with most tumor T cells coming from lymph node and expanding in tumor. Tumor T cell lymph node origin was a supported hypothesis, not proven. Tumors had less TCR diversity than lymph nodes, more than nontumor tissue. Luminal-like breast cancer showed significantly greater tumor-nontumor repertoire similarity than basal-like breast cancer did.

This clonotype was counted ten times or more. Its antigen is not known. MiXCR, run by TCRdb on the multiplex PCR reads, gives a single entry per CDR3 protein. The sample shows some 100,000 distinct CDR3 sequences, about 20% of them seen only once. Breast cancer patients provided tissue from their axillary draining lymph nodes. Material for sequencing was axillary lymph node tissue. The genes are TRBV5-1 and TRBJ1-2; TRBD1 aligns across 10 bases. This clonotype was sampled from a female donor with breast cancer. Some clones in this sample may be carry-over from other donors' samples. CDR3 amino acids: CASSPGQGGGYGYTF. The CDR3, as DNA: TGCGCCAGCAGCCCTGGACAGGGGGGCGGCTATGGCTACACCTTC.